This T cell receptor (beta chain) was captured by sequencing in a study of PD-1 blockade in classical Hodgkin lymphoma. Whole-study results and caveats: Complete responders started with a diversity level that resembled newly diagnosed patients at baseline.

Some clones are missing from TCRdb's copy, which holds only in-frame ones; the method was immunoSEQ multiplex PCR. This sample has around 25,000 clones, with roughly 90% found just once. On this clone: The antigen is undetermined.

Sample time point: cycle 4 day 1 (C4D1), after five to seven weeks of nivolumab. Relapses following autologous stem cell transplantation were seen in all patients, with brentuximab vedotin exposure varying. Germline loops: CDR1 SGHAT, CDR2 FQNNGV. The CDR3 is 16 amino acids. The V segment lost 1 base and the J segment 0 bases; nucleotides outside the gene matches: 3. This TCR came from a human donor with classical Hodgkin lymphoma. This chain links TRBV11-2 with TRBJ2-3, with 8 bases matching TRBD2. The input for sequencing was peripheral blood mononuclear cells (PBMCs), taken before the fourth cycle of nivolumab. The CDR3 coding sequence is TGTGCCAGCAGCTTAGCGGGAGGGCCTAGCACAGATACGCAGTATTTT. It yields the protein CASSLAGGPSTDTQYF.